Listed below are T cell receptor beta chains from one sample, sequenced in a study of shared clonotypes between healthy human individuals. Measured with immunoSEQ multiplex PCR; TCRdb has only the in-frame clones, and not every one. The sample lists 2 million to 2.5 million clones, 90% to 97% occurring once. The material sequenced was naive CD4+ T cells sorted from blood. These receptor sequences come from a man aged 18-30 years in good health. Both conserved end residues are part of each CDR3. The order of the fields is V gene, J gene, clone size, D gene, CDR3 DNA, CDR3 protein. The D gene is left open where the match is weak. Clone size is shown for a subset of rows, as once, few, many or a class of expanded clone.

TRBV4-3	TRBJ2-1	-	TRBD2	TGCGCCAGCAGCCCTAGGGGCGGGAGATACAATGAGCAGTTCTTC	CASSPRGGRYNEQFF
TRBV30	TRBJ2-5	-	TRBD2	TGTGCCTGGAGTGTAGCCCGGACTAGCGGGCAAGAGACCCAGTACTTC	CAWSVARTSGQETQYF
TRBV9	TRBJ2-3	-	-	TGTGCCAGCAGCGTATTCGGCAGGGAGGATACGCAGTATTTT	CASSVFGREDTQYF
TRBV28	TRBJ1-2	-	TRBD1	TGTGCCAGCAGTCGACAGGGTGTCTATGGCTACACCTTC	CASSRQGVYGYTF
TRBV11-2	TRBJ2-1	-	TRBD2	TGTGCCAGCAGCTTAGACGGACTAGCCAATGAGCAGTTCTTC	CASSLDGLANEQFF
TRBV7-2	TRBJ2-3	-	TRBD1	TGTGCCAGCAGCTTCGACAGGGGCTCAGATACGCAGTATTTT	CASSFDRGSDTQYF
TRBV28	TRBJ2-3	-	TRBD1	TGTGCCTCACAACAGGGGAGCACAGATACGCAGTATTTT	CASQQGSTDTQYF
TRBV19	TRBJ2-5	once	-	TGTGCCAGTAGAGGTAGGGCACAAGAGACCCAGTACTTC	CASRGRAQETQYF
TRBV6-6	TRBJ2-7	-	-	TGTGCCAGCAGCATAGAGACTGGCCCCTACGAGCAGTACTTC	CASSIETGPYEQYF
TRBV6-5	TRBJ1-4	-	-	TGTGCCAGCAGCAGGGGAAATCGGGAAAAACTGTTTTTT	CASSRGNREKLFF
TRBV10-3	TRBJ1-1	-	-	TGTGCCATCAGCGGAGACTTGAACACTGAAGCTTTCTTT	CAISGDLNTEAFF
TRBV10-3	TRBJ1-2	-	TRBD1	TGTGCCATCAGTGAGGGGGACAGATCCTATGGCTACACCTTC	CAISEGDRSYGYTF
TRBV4-2	TRBJ1-1	-	-	TGTGCCAGCAGCCAATCCGTACAGGTTACTGAAGCTTTCTTT	CASSQSVQVTEAFF
TRBV30	TRBJ2-1	once	TRBD2	TGTGCCTGGCGGGAGGGAATCTACAATGAGCAGTTCTTC	CAWREGIYNEQFF
TRBV7-9	TRBJ2-6	-	-	TGTGCCAGCAGCCAGTCCTCTGGGGCCAACGTCCTGACTTTC	CASSQSSGANVLTF
TRBV5-4	TRBJ2-7	-	-	TGTGCCAGCAGCTTGGTCGGATCCGGAGGAACCTACGAGCAGTACTTC	CASSLVGSGGTYEQYF
TRBV7-9	TRBJ2-5	once	-	TGTGCCAGCAGCTCAAGAAGGGCGGTAGAAGAGACCCAGTACTTC	CASSSRRAVEETQYF
TRBV7-2	TRBJ2-2	-	-	TGTGCCAGCAGCTTAGCGGCTGCGGGGTACGGGGAGCTGTTTTTT	CASSLAAAGYGELFF
TRBV6-1	TRBJ2-1	-	-	TGTGCCAGCAGTGAAGTTTCGACTTTCTCCTACAATGAGCAGTTCTTC	CASSEVSTFSYNEQFF
TRBV2	TRBJ2-4	-	-	TGTGCCAGCAGTGTTAGTGGGACAAGAGCCAAAAACATTCAGTACTTC	CASSVSGTRAKNIQYF
TRBV19	TRBJ2-7	-	TRBD2	TGTGCCAGTAGTTTCAATCCCGGGACTAGTAACGACGAGCAGTACTTC	CASSFNPGTSNDEQYF
TRBV9	TRBJ2-1	-	TRBD2	TGTGCCAGCAGTGGACGACTAGCGGGAGGGGATGAGCAGTTCTTC	CASSGRLAGGDEQFF
TRBV10-3	TRBJ2-2	once	-	TGTGCCATCAGTGAAAGTTTCCCCGGGGAGCTGTTTTTT	CAISESFPGELFF
TRBV6-5	TRBJ1-1	-	-	TGTGCCAGCAGTCTACGGGGGGGCCAAACTGAAGCTTTCTTT	CASSLRGGQTEAFF
TRBV4-1	TRBJ1-6	-	TRBD1	TGCGCCAGCAGCCAAGATGACAGGGATAGTTCACCCCTCCACTTT	CASSQDDRDSSPLHF
TRBV5-1	TRBJ2-7	-	-	TGCGCCAGCAATGAGCTTGGGGCTACCTACGAGCAGTACTTC	CASNELGATYEQYF
TRBV6-5	TRBJ1-2	once	-	TGTGCCAGCAGTCCCCTAGGATACTATGGCTACACCTTC	CASSPLGYYGYTF
TRBV6-1	TRBJ1-3	-	-	TGTGCCAGCAGTGAAGATGGGACACGCCTTGGAAACACCATATATTTT	CASSEDGTRLGNTIYF
TRBV6-6	TRBJ2-7	-	-	TGTGCCAGCAGTCCGTACGACGAGCAGTACTTC	CASSPYDEQYF
TRBV4-1	TRBJ1-3	-	-	TGCGCCAGCAGCCAAGGACCGTCTGGAAACACCATATATTTT	CASSQGPSGNTIYF
TRBV18	TRBJ2-1	-	TRBD2	TGTGCCAGCTCACCCTCCGGGACTAGCCTTTACAATGAGCAGTTCTTC	CASSPSGTSLYNEQFF
TRBV5-6	TRBJ2-2	-	-	TGTGCCAGCAGCCCGGGGAGACGCGGGGAGCTGTTTTTT	CASSPGRRGELFF
TRBV6-1	TRBJ2-3	-	TRBD2	TGTGCCAGCAGTGGAGCGGGGGGCACAGATACGCAGTATTTT	CASSGAGGTDTQYF
TRBV19	TRBJ1-5	-	TRBD1	TGTGCCAGTAGTGCCACAGGGGGCAGAGCGCCCCAGCATTTT	CASSATGGRAPQHF
TRBV11-3	TRBJ2-1	-	-	TGTGCCAGCAGCTTGGACCTATCTTACAATGAGCAGTTCTTC	CASSLDLSYNEQFF
TRBV4-3	TRBJ1-1	-	TRBD1	TGCGCCAGCAGTCTATACACAGGGGACACTGAAGCTTTCTTT	CASSLYTGDTEAFF
TRBV5-8	TRBJ2-5	-	TRBD1	TGTGCCAGCAGCCTAAGCGAAGGGACAGGGACACAAGAGACCCAGTACTTC	CASSLSEGTGTQETQYF
TRBV29-1	TRBJ2-5	-	-	TGCAGCGTCGCCGACGGTGCCCCGCGGGAGACCCAGTACTTC	CSVADGAPRETQYF
TRBV18	TRBJ2-7	-	-	TGTGCCAGCTCACCTCCGGGTTTCGGTTACGAGCAGTACTTC	CASSPPGFGYEQYF
TRBV30	TRBJ2-2	-	-	TGTGCCACGGGGCACACCGGGGAGCTGTTTTTT	CATGHTGELFF
TRBV18	TRBJ1-2	-	-	TGTGCCAGCTTACCGGAAGACAGAGCTAACTATGGCTACACCTTC	CASLPEDRANYGYTF
TRBV5-1	TRBJ2-1	-	TRBD1	TGCGCCAGCAGCTTGAGAGGGACAGGGTCAAACAATGAGCAGTTCTTC	CASSLRGTGSNNEQFF
TRBV6-1	TRBJ2-3	-	-	TGTGCCAGCAGTGAAAAGACACAACCGAGCACAGATACGCAGTATTTT	CASSEKTQPSTDTQYF
TRBV2	TRBJ2-3	-	-	TGTGCCAGCAGTGTTCTGGCGGGGAGCACAGATACGCAGTATTTT	CASSVLAGSTDTQYF
TRBV28	TRBJ2-7	-	-	TGTGCCAGCAGTTTCGGCGGATCCTACGAGCAGTACTTC	CASSFGGSYEQYF
TRBV28	TRBJ1-2	-	TRBD1	TGTGCCAGCGGCCGGACAGGCTTTGGCTATGGCTACACCTTC	CASGRTGFGYGYTF
TRBV5-1	TRBJ2-5	-	TRBD2	TGCGCCAGCAGCCTCCCCGGACTAGCGGGAGCCGAGACCCAGTACTTC	CASSLPGLAGAETQYF
TRBV5-1	TRBJ2-1	-	-	TGCGCCAGCAGCTTTGGATCCTACAATGAGCAGTTCTTC	CASSFGSYNEQFF
TRBV2	TRBJ2-4	few	TRBD2	TGTGCCAGCAGTGAAGAGACTAGCGGGGTTAACATTCAGTACTTC	CASSEETSGVNIQYF
TRBV6-5	TRBJ1-3	-	-	TGTGCCAGCACCCGGACATCTGGAAACACCATATATTTT	CASTRTSGNTIYF
TRBV4-1	TRBJ1-5	-	TRBD1	TGCGCCAGCAGCCAACCCTTCCAGACTGGGACAGTTAATCAGCCCCAGCATTTT	CASSQPFQTGTVNQPQHF
TRBV25-1	TRBJ1-4	-	TRBD1	TGTGCCAGCAGTGAGAGACAGGGGGCGGTTGAAAAACTGTTTTTT	CASSERQGAVEKLFF
TRBV6-5	TRBJ2-7	-	TRBD2	TGTGCCAGCAGTCGAGCGGGAGGGGAGCAGTACTTC	CASSRAGGEQYF
TRBV19	TRBJ1-5	-	-	TGTGCCAGTAGACAGGACCCCAATCAGCCCCAGCATTTT	CASRQDPNQPQHF
TRBV6-5	TRBJ2-1	-	TRBD2	TGTGCCAGCAGTCGTGGCGGGAGATACAATGAGCAGTTCTTC	CASSRGGRYNEQFF
TRBV5-4	TRBJ2-6	-	-	TGTGCCATCGGACCCTCTGGGGCCAACGTCCTGACTTTC	CAIGPSGANVLTF